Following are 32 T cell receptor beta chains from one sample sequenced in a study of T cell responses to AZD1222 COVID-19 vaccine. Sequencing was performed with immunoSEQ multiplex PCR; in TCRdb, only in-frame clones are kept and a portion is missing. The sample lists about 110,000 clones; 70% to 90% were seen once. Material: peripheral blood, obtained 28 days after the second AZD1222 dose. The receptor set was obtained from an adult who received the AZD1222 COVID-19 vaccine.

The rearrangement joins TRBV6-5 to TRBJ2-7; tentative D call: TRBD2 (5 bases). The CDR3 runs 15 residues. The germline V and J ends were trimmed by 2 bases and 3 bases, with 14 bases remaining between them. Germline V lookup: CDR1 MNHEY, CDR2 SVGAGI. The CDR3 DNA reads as TGTGCCAGCAGTTACGGACGGGGAGAGAACTACGAGCAGTACTTC. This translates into CASSYGRGENYEQYF.

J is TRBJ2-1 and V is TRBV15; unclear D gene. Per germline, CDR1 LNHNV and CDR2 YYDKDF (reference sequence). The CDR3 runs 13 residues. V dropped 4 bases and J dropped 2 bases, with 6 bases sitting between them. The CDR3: CATSNRAYNEQFF. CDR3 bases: TGTGCCACCAGCAACCGGGCCTACAATGAGCAGTTCTTC.

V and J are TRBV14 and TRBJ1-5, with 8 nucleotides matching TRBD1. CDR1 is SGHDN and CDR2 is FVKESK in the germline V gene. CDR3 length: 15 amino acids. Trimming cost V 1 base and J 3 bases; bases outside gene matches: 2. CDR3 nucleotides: TGTGCCAGCAGCCAAGGGACAGGGTTCAATCAGCCCCAGCATTTT. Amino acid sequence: CASSQGTGFNQPQHF.

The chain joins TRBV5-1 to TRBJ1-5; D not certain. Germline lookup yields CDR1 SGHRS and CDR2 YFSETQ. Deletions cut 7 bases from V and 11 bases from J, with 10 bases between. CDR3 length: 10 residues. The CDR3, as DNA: TGCGCCAGCCGTAATCTGTCCCAGCATTTT. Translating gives CASRNLSQHF.

In nucleotides, the CDR3 is TGTGCCAGCAGTGACTCGGTCCGAGGGGCCCAGCATTTT. Translating it yields CASSDSVRGAQHF. J is TRBJ1-5 and V is TRBV6-4, with D perhaps matching TRBD1 (5 bases). Per germline, CDR1 MRHNA and CDR2 SNTAGT. V dropped 0 bases and J dropped 11 bases, with 11 bases sitting between them. This CDR3 has 13 residues.

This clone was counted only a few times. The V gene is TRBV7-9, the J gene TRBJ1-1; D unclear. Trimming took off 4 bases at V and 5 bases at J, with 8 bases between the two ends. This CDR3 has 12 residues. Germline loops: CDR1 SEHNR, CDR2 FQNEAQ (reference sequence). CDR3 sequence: CASSYVMTEAFF. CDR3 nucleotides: TGTGCCAGCAGCTACGTAATGACTGAAGCTTTCTTT. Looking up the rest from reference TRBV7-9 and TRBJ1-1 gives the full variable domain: DTGVSQNPRHKITKRGQNVTFRCDPISEHNRLYWYRQTLGQGPEFLTYFQNEAQLEKSRLLSDRFSAERPKGSFSTLEIQRTEQGDSAMYLCASSYVMTEAFFGQGTRLTVV.

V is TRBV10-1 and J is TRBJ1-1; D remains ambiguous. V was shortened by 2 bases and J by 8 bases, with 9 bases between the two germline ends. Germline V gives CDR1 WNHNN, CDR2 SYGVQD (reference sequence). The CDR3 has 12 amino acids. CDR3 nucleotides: TGCGCCAGCAGTGAGGAGGCGGGAGAAGCTTTCTTT. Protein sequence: CASSEEAGEAFF.

The CDR3: CASSIESGQGWSNQPQHF. CDR3 coding DNA: TGTGCCAGTAGTATAGAAAGCGGGCAGGGGTGGTCCAATCAGCCCCAGCATTTT. The chain has TRBV19 and TRBJ1-5; possibly TRBD1 for D (6 bases). This CDR3 has 18 amino acids. V was pared by 0 bases and J by 3 bases, with 18 bases between. Germline values: CDR1 LNHDA, CDR2 SQIVND (reference sequence). Looking up the rest from reference TRBV19 and TRBJ1-5 gives the full variable domain: DGGITQSPKYLFRKEGQNVTLSCEQNLNHDAMYWYRQDPGQGLRLIYYSQIVNDFQKGDIAEGYSVSREKKESFPLTVTSAQKNPTAFYLCASSIESGQGWSNQPQHFGDGTRLSIL.

The CDR3 DNA follows: TGTGCCAGCGGGGCGAGACAGGGAAAGAACACCGGGGAGCTGTTTTTT. Protein product: CASGARQGKNTGELFF. The chain employs TRBV5-5 and TRBJ2-2; 7 bases are shared with TRBD1. The V gene end was trimmed by 7 bases and the J gene end by 1 base; junction bases not matched to a gene: 10. In germline, CDR1 is SGHKS, CDR2 YYEKEE (reference sequence). The CDR3 is 16 amino acids.

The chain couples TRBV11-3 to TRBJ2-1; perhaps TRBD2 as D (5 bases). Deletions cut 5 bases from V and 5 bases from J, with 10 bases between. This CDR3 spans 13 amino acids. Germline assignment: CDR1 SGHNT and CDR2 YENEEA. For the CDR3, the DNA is TGTGCCAGCAGCCTCCGGGAAGACAATGAGCAGTTCTTC. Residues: CASSLREDNEQFF.

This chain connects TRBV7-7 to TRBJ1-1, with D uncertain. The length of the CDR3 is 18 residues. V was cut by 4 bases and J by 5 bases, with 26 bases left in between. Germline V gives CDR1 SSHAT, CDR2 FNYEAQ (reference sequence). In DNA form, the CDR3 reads TGTGCCAGCAGCTCCTCCCGTTCTGACCAAGAGGGTTTAACTGAAGCTTTCTTT. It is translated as CASSSSRSDQEGLTEAFF.

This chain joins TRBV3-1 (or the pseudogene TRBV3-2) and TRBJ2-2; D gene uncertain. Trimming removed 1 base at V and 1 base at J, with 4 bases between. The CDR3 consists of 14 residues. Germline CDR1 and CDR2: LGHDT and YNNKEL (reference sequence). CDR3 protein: CASSQVGNTGELFF. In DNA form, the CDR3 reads TGTGCCAGCAGCCAAGTGGGGAACACCGGGGAGCTGTTTTTT.

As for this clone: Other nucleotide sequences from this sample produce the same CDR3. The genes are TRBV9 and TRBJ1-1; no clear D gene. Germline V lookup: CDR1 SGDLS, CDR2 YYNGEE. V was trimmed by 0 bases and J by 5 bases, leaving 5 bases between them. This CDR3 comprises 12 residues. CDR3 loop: CASSVGETEAFF. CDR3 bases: TGTGCCAGCAGCGTAGGGGAGACTGAAGCTTTCTTT. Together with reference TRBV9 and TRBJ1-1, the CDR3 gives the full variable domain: DSGVTQTPKHLITATGQRVTLRCSPRSGDLSVYWYQQSLDQGLQFLIQYYNGEERAKGNILERFSAQQFPDLHSELNLSSLELGDSALYFCASSVGETEAFFGQGTRLTVV.

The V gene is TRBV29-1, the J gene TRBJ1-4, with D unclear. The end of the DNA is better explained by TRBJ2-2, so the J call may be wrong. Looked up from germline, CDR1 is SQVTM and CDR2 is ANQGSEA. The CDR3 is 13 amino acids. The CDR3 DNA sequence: TGCAGCGTTCGGCAACAGTCCTCGGGGGAGCTGTTTTTT. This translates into CSVRQQSSGELFF.

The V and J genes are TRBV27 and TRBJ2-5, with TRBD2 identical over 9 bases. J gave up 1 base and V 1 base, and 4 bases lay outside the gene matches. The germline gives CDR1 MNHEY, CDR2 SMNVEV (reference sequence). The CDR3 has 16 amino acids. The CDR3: CASSLYAGGSQETQYF. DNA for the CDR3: TGTGCCAGCAGTTTATACGCGGGAGGGTCCCAAGAGACCCAGTACTTC.

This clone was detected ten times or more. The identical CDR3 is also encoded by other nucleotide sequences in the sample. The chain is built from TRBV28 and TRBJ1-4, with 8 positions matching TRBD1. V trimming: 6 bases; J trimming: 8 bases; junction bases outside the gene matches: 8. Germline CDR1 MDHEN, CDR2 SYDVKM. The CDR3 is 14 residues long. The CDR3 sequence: CASSQGQGREKLFF. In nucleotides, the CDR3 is TGTGCCAGCAGCCAAGGACAGGGTCGGGAAAAACTGTTTTTT.

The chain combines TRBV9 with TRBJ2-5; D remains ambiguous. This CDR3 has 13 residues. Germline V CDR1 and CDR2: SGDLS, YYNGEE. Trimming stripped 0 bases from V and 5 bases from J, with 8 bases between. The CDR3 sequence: CASSVVAGETQYF. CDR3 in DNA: TGTGCCAGCAGCGTAGTTGCCGGGGAGACCCAGTACTTC. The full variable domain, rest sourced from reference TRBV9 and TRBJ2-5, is DSGVTQTPKHLITATGQRVTLRCSPRSGDLSVYWYQQSLDQGLQFLIQYYNGEERAKGNILERFSAQQFPDLHSELNLSSLELGDSALYFCASSVVAGETQYFGPGTRLLVL.

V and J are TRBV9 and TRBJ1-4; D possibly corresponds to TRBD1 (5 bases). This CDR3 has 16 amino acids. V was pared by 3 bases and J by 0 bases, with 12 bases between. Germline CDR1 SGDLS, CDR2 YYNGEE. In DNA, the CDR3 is TGTGCCAGCAGCGCGGGCGACAGATCAACTAATGAAAAACTGTTTTTT. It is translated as CASSAGDRSTNEKLFF. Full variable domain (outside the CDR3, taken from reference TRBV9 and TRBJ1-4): DSGVTQTPKHLITATGQRVTLRCSPRSGDLSVYWYQQSLDQGLQFLIQYYNGEERAKGNILERFSAQQFPDLHSELNLSSLELGDSALYFCASSAGDRSTNEKLFFGSGTQLSVL.

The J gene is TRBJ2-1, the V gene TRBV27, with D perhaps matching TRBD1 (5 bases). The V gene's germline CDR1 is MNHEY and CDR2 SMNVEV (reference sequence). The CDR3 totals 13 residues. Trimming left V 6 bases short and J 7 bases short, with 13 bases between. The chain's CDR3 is CASRLIGVNEQFF. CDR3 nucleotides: TGTGCCAGCAGACTAATAGGGGTGAATGAGCAGTTCTTC.

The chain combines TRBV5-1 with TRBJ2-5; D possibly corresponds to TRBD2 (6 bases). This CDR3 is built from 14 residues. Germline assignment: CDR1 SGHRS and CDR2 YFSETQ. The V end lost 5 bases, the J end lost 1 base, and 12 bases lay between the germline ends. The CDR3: CASSISGIQETQYF. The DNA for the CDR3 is TGCGCCAGCAGTATTAGCGGTATCCAAGAGACCCAGTACTTC.

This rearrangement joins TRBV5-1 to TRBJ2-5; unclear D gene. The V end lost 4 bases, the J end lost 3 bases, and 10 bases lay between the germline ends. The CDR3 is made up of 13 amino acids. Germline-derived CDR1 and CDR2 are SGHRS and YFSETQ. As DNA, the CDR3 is TGCGCCAGCAGCAACCGGGTCGAAGAGACCCAGTACTTC. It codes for CASSNRVEETQYF.

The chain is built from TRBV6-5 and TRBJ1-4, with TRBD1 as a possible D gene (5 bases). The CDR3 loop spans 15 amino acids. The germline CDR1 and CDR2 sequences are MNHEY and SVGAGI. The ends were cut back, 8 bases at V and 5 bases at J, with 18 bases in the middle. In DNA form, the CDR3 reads TGTGCCAGCGAGCTGACGATTGGGGGAAATGAAAAACTGTTTTTT. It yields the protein CASELTIGGNEKLFF.

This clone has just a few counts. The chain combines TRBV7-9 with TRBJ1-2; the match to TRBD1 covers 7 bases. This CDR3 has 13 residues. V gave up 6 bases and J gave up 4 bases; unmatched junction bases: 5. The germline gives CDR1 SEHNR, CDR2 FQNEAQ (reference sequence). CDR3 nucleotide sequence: TGTGCCAGCAGTCTTCAGGGGGTCTATGGCTACACCTTC. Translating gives CASSLQGVYGYTF.

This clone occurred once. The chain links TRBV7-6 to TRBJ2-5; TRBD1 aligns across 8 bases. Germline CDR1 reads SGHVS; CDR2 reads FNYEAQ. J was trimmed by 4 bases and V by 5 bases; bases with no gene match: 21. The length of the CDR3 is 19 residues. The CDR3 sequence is CASSPAASIRQGLGETQYF. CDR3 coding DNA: TGTGCCAGCAGCCCCGCCGCTTCCATCCGACAGGGGTTGGGAGAGACCCAGTACTTC.

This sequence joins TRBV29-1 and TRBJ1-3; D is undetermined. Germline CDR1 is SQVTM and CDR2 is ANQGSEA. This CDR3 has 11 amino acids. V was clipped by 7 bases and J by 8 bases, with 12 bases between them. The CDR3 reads CSARAGDTIYF. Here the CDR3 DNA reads TGCAGCGCCCGGGCCGGGGACACCATATATTTT.

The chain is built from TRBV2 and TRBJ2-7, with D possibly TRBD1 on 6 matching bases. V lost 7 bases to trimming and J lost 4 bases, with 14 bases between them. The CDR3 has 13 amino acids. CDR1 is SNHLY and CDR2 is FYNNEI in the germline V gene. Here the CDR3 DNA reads TGTGCCAGCACCATTGAGGACAGATACGAGCAGTACTTC. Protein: CASTIEDRYEQYF.

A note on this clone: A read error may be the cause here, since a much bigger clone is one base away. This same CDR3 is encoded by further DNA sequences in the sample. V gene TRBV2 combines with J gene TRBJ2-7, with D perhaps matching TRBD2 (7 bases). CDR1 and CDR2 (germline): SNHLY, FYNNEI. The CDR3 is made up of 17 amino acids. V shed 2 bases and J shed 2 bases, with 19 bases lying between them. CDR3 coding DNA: TGTGCCAGCAGTGAATGGGGGGGGGCCAGCGTGGCCTACGAGCAGTACTTC. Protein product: CASSEWGGASVAYEQYF.

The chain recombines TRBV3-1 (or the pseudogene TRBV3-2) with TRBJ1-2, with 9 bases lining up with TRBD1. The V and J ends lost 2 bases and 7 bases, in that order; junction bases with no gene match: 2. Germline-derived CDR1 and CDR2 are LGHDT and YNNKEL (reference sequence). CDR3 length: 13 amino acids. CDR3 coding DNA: TGTGCCAGCAGCCAAAGGACAGGGGCTGGCTACACCTTC. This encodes CASSQRTGAGYTF.

CDR3 amino acids: CASSDWDSQETQYF. The CDR3 DNA is TGTGCCAGCTCAGACTGGGACAGCCAAGAGACCCAGTACTTC. The chain uses TRBV18 and TRBJ2-5; TRBD1 matches at 7 bases. The V gene end was trimmed by 5 bases and the J gene end by 1 base; junction bases not matched to a gene: 4. The CDR3 length is 14 residues. CDR1 and CDR2 from the germline V gene are KGHSH and LQKENI.

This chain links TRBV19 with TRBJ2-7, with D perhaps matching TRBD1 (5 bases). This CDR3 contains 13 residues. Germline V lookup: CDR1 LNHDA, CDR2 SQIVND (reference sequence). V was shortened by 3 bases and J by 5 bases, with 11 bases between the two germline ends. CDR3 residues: CASSIGFRDEQYF. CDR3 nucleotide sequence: TGTGCCAGTAGTATTGGTTTCAGGGACGAGCAGTACTTC.

The CDR3 nucleotides read TGTGCCAGCAGCCCACTGAGACTAGCGGGAGGGCCGGATGAGACCCAGTACTTC. Protein product: CASSPLRLAGGPDETQYF. The gene calls are TRBV4-2 and TRBJ2-5; 14 bases line up with TRBD2. Germline V lookup: CDR1 LGHNA, CDR2 YNFKEQ. Trimming removed 4 bases from V and 5 bases from J; junction bases left unmatched: 12. The CDR3 extends over 18 amino acids.

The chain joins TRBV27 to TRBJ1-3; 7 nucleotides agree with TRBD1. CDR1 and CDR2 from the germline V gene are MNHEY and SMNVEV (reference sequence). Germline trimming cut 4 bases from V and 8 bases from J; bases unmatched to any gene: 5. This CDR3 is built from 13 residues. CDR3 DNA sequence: TGTGCCAGCAGTTCCAAGAGGGGGCACACCATATATTTT. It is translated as CASSSKRGHTIYF.